The clone carrying this T cell receptor beta chain was observed a few times. The repertoire was sequenced with immunoSEQ multiplex PCR; TCRdb's copy has only in-frame clones and lacks some. The sample includes around 140,000 clones, around 86% seen only once; the top ten take around 6.1%. The data are from a study of blood T cell repertoires in COVID-19. About the research overall: COVID-19 samples collected from the United States, Italy and Spain covered acute and convalescent phases. The cDNA or gDNA used as material had been derived from T cells, B-cell-depleted T cells, or PBMCs.

The sequenced material came from peripheral blood. The TCR was taken from a man older than 75 with acute or convalescent COVID-19.

The CDR3 bases are TGTGCCAGCAGCTTAGCGCCAGGGCGCAATCAGCCCCAGCATTTT. Translation gives CASSLAPGRNQPQHF. This rearrangement joins TRBV7-8 to TRBJ1-5; D is possibly TRBD1 (5 bases). This CDR3 has 15 amino acids. With 0 bases removed from V and 2 bases from J, the gap between germline ends came to 8 bases. Germline assignment: CDR1 SGHVS and CDR2 FQNEAQ. The full variable domain, in which reference TRBV7-8 and TRBJ1-5 provide the parts outside the CDR3, is GAGVSQSPRYKVAKRGQDVALRCDPISGHVSLFWYQQALGQGPEFLTYFQNEAQLDKSGLPSDRFFAERPEGSVSTLKIQRTQQEDSAVYLCASSLAPGRNQPQHFGDGTRLSIL.